This T cell receptor (beta chain) was profiled in a study of cytomegalovirus exposure and HLA in healthy donors. Turning to the study itself: An earlier analysis found 95 million to 140 million unique TCR beta sequences from about 190 million T cells.

With 60 Vbeta and 13 Jbeta primers, the PCR was carried out. Generated by immunoSEQ multiplex PCR, the TCRdb table keeps only in-frame clones and is missing some. This repertoire shows around 130,000 clones, around 75% found once; its top ten account for approximately 3%. V lost 6 bases, J lost 4 bases, and 24 bases lay in between. The CDR3 spans 17 residues. The germline gives CDR1 MNHNS, CDR2 SASEGT. The sequence was obtained from a woman between 35 and 50 years old in good health and CMV-seropositive. The rearrangement uses TRBV6-1 and TRBJ1-2; D unclear. The sequencing sample was made of PBMCs. DNA for the CDR3: TGTGCCAGCAGCGAAAGCCCGGCAGGTGGAGGGTTCTATGGCTACACCTTC. Translating it yields CASSESPAGGGFYGYTF.